This T cell receptor beta chain came from a study of blood T cell repertoires in COVID-19. Study-level background: Samples came from the United States, Italy and Spain, spanning acute and convalescent COVID-19. The cDNA or gDNA used as material had been derived from T cells, B-cell-depleted T cells, or PBMCs.

Original methodology: For nucleated cells, counts were estimated from reference gene primer amplification. Assay used: immunoSEQ multiplex PCR; TCRdb lists only in-frame clones, some missing. The DNA gave D and trimming, while V, J and clone size come from that table. The table has 250,000 to 300,000 clones, 80% to 90% seen once. The count of this clone is one. Enrollment of patients from Seattle took place during active infection, with longitudinal follow-up. Sequencing used peripheral blood. The receptor comes from a woman aged 45 to 65 with COVID-19, enrolled during active disease.

Here the CDR3 DNA reads TGTGCCAGCAGCTTAAGATCGCGGGGGAGCTCCTACAATGAGCAGTTCTTC. It is translated as CASSLRSRGSSYNEQFF. V is TRBV7-3 and J is TRBJ2-1; 7 bases are a match to TRBD2. Germline V gene lookup returns CDR1 SGHTA and CDR2 FQGTGA. CDR3 length equals 17 residues. Trimming took 1 base from V and 0 from J; bases not matched to a gene: 6.